This T cell receptor beta chain was sequenced for a study of blood T cells in healthy people across ages (dated by TCRdb to the mid-2010s). For the wider study: In model experiments, template switching captured roughly one uniquely barcoded TCR beta cDNA molecule for every two T cells. Age-related changes in TCR beta repertoire diversity were measured in the study by deep sequencing normalized with unique cDNA molecular identifiers. Four age groups were formed from the donors: young (average approximately 15 years), middle-aged (around 41), aged (about 68) and long-lived (more than 75). For two donors (one aged 18 to 30 and one aged 80 or older), the study analyzed two additional independent replicas of 1 million unique cDNA reads from the same blood draw. Overall study results and their limits: The long-lived group showed more naive CD4+ T cells, fewer expanded clones and increased TCR diversity than the aged group, suggesting age selection. Estimates of total diversity based on one million sequenced T cells were regarded as lower bounds and as underestimates. There was a strong correlation between observed TCR beta diversity and the percentage of naive T cells measured by flow cytometry. Because donor CMV infection status was unknown, age-related changes in expanded clonotypes were potentially confounded. Since profiling was done on bulk unsorted PBMCs, naive and antigen-experienced compartments could not be conclusively compared. As age increased, observed TCR beta diversity per million T cells dropped in a roughly linear way, and a significant reduction was already evident by age 40.

V loses 1 base at its end and J loses 7 bases; junction bases beyond the gene matches: 5. Spanning cysteine to phenylalanine, the CDR3 consists of 14 amino acids. The retained sequence is limited to the CDR3, 42 bases, with the frame set at the first base. Reading the germline V gene (reference sequence) gives CDR1 DFQATT and CDR2 SNEGSKA. The donors were some 39 Caucasian individuals from Russia, aged roughly 6 to 100 years, who were systemically healthy. Around 9.9 milliliters of peripheral blood were collected from each donor into EDTA-treated Vacutainer tubes. Ficoll-Paque density-gradient centrifugation was used to isolate PBMCs, with at least 6.5 million per sample. Total RNA was extracted from PBMCs with Trizol reagent, with at least 5 micrograms obtained per sample. For every donor, flow cytometry on a PBMC aliquot measured the percentage of naive CD45RAhigh/CD27high T cells. The method behind the library was 5' RACE. Sequenced on an Illumina HiSeq 2500. A second PCR of roughly 6 to 12 cycles was performed with a sample-barcoded 5' primer and a J-beta primer mix. A unique molecular identifier was introduced onto each TCR beta cDNA molecule by a template-switch 5' adaptor carrying 12 random nucleotides. Each sample yielded at least 2.5 million CDR3-containing paired-end reads. All of the RNA was converted into first-strand cDNA using the Mint cDNA synthesis kit, with a TRBC-specific oligonucleotide serving as the primer. Following uracil-DNA glycosylase treatment, a first 18-cycle PCR with universal primers M1SS and BC2_uni_R was performed on all cDNA. The authors' analysis ran thus. For normalization, 1 million high-quality reads were randomly selected from each sample, with every read carrying a distinct molecular identifier. Reads sharing molecular identifiers were discarded rather than binned into consensus sequences. MiTCR, set to a Q25 quality threshold and the strictest error-elimination algorithm, was used for CDR3 identification, clonotype clustering and error correction. A nonparametric unseen species model with Euler transformation was used to estimate a lower bound on total TCR beta diversity. TCRdb trimmed public reads at Q25 via fastp, called clones via MiXCR and kept in-frame beta chains. Duplicate CDR3 protein sequences are folded into a single record with the most common DNA and genes. Here the V and J calls rest on TCRdb's processing, not on the authors' analysis. Recorded for this sample are some 1,000,000 distinct CDR3 sequences; almost 25% of them occurred a single time. The ten largest clones add up to approximately 0.7% of the sample.

Concerning this clonotype: This clone's antigen is unknown. No base quality information exists; no much larger clone differs at one position.

The sample was also linked to a second study, of T cells of mothers and their children. That second publication adds: Nine systemically healthy Caucasian individuals served as donors, namely three mothers together with their six children. cDNA synthesis consumed the entire amount of extracted RNA, loaded at approximately 1.6 ug RNA in each 15 ul reaction. In the second PCR, the M1S primer introduced both the sample barcodes and 2-4 random nucleotides. Over 8.5 million TCR beta CDR3 reads were obtained for each mother, and millions of reads were obtained for each child. Thymic selection similarly shapes TCR recombination output in related and unrelated pairs, with minor effect from inherited differences. Normalized repertoire overlap was always found to be slightly, but never significantly, higher in related mother-child pairs than in unrelated mother-child pairs. No persistent microchimeric T cell clones were found, with a detection sensitivity of 85 to 100 clones per million clonotypes. The study used deep NGS to compare TCR beta repertoires of mothers and children, seeking features distinguishing related mother-child pairs from unrelated individuals. On average, the children were around 11 +/- 4 years old, while the mothers were roughly 36 +/- 4 years old. Libraries were sequenced on Illumina HiSeq 2000 with 100+100 nt paired-end reads after adapter ligation with NEBNext reagents. To avoid cross-contamination, the mother libraries and the child libraries were prepared a month apart and sequenced in separate runs. For each donor, between about 500,000 and 2,200,000 distinct TCR beta clonotypes were identified. Naive TCR beta clonotypes were estimated from low-frequency clonotypes matched to each donor's FACS-determined naive share, without sorting.

Material for sequencing was blood. The rearrangement combines TRBV20-1 with TRBJ2-1, and TRBD1 aligns with 9 junction nucleotides. The sequence was obtained from a girl under 10 years old in good health. This receptor carries the CDR3 CSARVGTGKNEQFF. The sequenced DNA: TGCAGTGCTAGAGTCGGGACAGGGAAAAATGAGCAGTTCTTC.